Listed here are 23 T cell receptor beta chains from one sample, sequenced in a study of cytomegalovirus exposure and HLA in healthy donors (dated by TCRdb to 2017 to 2019). Library preparation was by the immunoSEQ multiplex PCR assay. The multiplex PCR relied on a mix of 60 forward primers for TCR Vbeta segments and 13 reverse primers for TCR Jbeta segments. Drawn from immuneACCESS, this table holds only the in-frame rearrangements with V and J called that TCRdb kept. Clones are partly lost; checked studies trace under half to an unresolved V gene and leave the rest unexplained. For this sample there are 100,000 to 150,000 clones; 65% to 80% appear just once. The ten largest clones represent about 13% of the sample. Sequenced material: PBMCs. Receptor source: a woman aged 40 to 50 in good health and CMV-seropositive.

This clone was found a few times. The chain joins TRBV11-3 to TRBJ2-7; TRBD2 aligns across 8 bases. The length of the CDR3 is 15 residues. V trimming: 2 bases; J trimming: 4 bases; junction bases outside the gene matches: 7. The germline V gene encodes CDR1 SGHNT and CDR2 YENEEA. The CDR3 bases are TGTGCCAGCAGCTTATCCGGGAGGGCCGGGTACGAGCAGTACTTC. Its protein product is CASSLSGRAGYEQYF.

In this sample, this clone turned up a few times. The chain links TRBV30 to TRBJ1-5; weak D call: TRBD1 (6 bases). Trimming removed 4 bases at V and 7 bases at J, with 14 bases between. CDR3 size: 13 residues. Germline V CDR1 and CDR2: GTSNPN, SVGIG (reference sequence). CDR3 residues: CAWNAQGNQPQHF. CDR3 sequence (DNA): TGTGCCTGGAACGCACAGGGAAACCAGCCCCAGCATTTT.

This clone showed up just a few times. The chain uses TRBV5-1 and TRBJ2-1; D possibly corresponds to TRBD2 (5 bases). The CDR3 has 11 residues. Trimming removed 3 bases from V and 12 bases from J, with 10 bases in between. The germline gives CDR1 SGHRS, CDR2 YFSETQ. This CDR3 reads CASSSEAGQFF. The CDR3 bases are TGCGCCAGCAGCTCGGAGGCCGGGCAGTTCTTC.

This chain joins TRBV18 and TRBJ2-5; 8 nucleotides agree with TRBD1. The CDR3 has 16 residues. The germline CDR1 and CDR2 sequences are KGHSH and LQKENI. J lost 2 bases, V lost 0 bases, and 5 bases had no gene match. CDR3 protein: CASSPPRRTGQETQYF. In DNA, the CDR3 is TGTGCCAGCTCACCACCGAGGAGGACAGGGCAAGAGACCCAGTACTTC.

Only a few counts were recorded for this clone. This chain uses TRBV23-1 with TRBJ1-4; D not resolved. Being an ORF, TRBV23-1 has a function that is uncertain. Trimming cost V 7 bases and J 14 bases, with 11 bases left between them. The length of the CDR3 is 10 residues. The CDR3 here is CASKGGWLFF. The CDR3 DNA sequence: TGCGCCAGCAAAGGAGGATGGCTGTTTTTT.

The chain joins TRBV30 to TRBJ2-3, with TRBD2 identical over 10 bases. This CDR3 has 15 amino acids. V was clipped by 2 bases and J by 2 bases; unmatched bases: 4. Looked up from germline, CDR1 is GTSNPN and CDR2 is SVGIG (reference sequence). CDR3 DNA sequence: TGTGCCTGGAGTCCGGGACTAGCGCACACAGATACGCAGTATTTT. Translation gives CAWSPGLAHTDTQYF. Full variable domain (remainder filled in from reference TRBV30 and TRBJ2-3): SQTIHQWPATLVQPVGSPLSLECTVEGTSNPNLYWYRQAAGRGLQLLFYSVGIGQISSEVPQNLSASRPQDRQFILSSKKLLLSDSGFYLCAWSPGLAHTDTQYFGPGTRLTVL.

Details on this clone: The same CDR3 arises from other DNA sequences in this sample as well. CDR3 residues: CASSLGQYNEQFF. CDR3 DNA sequence: TGCGCCAGCAGCTTGGGACAGTACAATGAGCAGTTCTTC. V gene TRBV5-1 combines with J gene TRBJ2-1; a weak D match, TRBD1 (5 bases). The V gene lost 0 bases and the J gene lost 4 bases, with 5 bases spanning the gap. Germline-derived CDR1 and CDR2 are SGHRS and YFSETQ. The CDR3 is 13 amino acids.

The J gene is TRBJ1-1, the V gene TRBV6-5; D may be TRBD1 (5 bases). Germline values: CDR1 MNHEY, CDR2 SVGAGI. The CDR3 runs 14 residues. V lost 5 bases to trimming and J lost 3 bases, with 13 bases between them. CDR3 residues: CASSRGTWDTEAFF. CDR3 bases: TGTGCCAGCAGTCGCGGGACGTGGGACACTGAAGCTTTCTTT.

The chain links TRBV6-1 to TRBJ2-5; 8 nucleotides agree with TRBD1. The end of the DNA is better explained by TRBJ2-7, so the J call may be wrong. The germline gives CDR1 MNHNS, CDR2 SASEGT. The CDR3 loop spans 14 amino acids. The CDR3 region is CASSQWTGTDEQYF. The CDR3, as DNA: TGTGCCAGCAGTCAATGGACAGGGACCGACGAGCAGTACTTC.

V is TRBV5-6 and J is TRBJ1-2; 7 nucleotides match TRBD1. The CDR3 runs 14 residues. The V gene end was trimmed by 3 bases and the J gene end by 7 bases; junction bases not matched to a gene: 9. CDR1 is SGHDT, CDR2 YYEEEE, per germline. DNA of the CDR3: TGTGCCAGCAGCTCCGATCCGACAGGGTCTGGCTACACCTTC. Its protein is CASSSDPTGSGYTF.

The table lists this clone with a few counts. The genes are TRBV28 and TRBJ1-4, with D possibly being TRBD1 (6 bases). The germline gives CDR1 MDHEN, CDR2 SYDVKM. Deletions cut 6 bases from V and 8 bases from J, with 16 bases between. This CDR3 region has 14 residues. In DNA, the CDR3 is TGTGCCAGCAGCCAAGGGGGATCAGGGGAAAAACTGTTTTTT. Its protein is CASSQGGSGEKLFF.

The rearrangement joins TRBV5-4 to TRBJ1-1; TRBD1 matches at 7 bases. In germline, CDR1 is SGHNT, CDR2 YYREEE (reference sequence). The CDR3 is 13 amino acids. V shed 2 bases, J shed 6 bases, and the junction held 4 bases outside the gene matches. This CDR3 is CASSLRQGPEAFF. The CDR3 bases are TGTGCCAGCAGCTTACGACAGGGCCCTGAAGCTTTCTTT. Together with reference TRBV5-4 and TRBJ1-1, the CDR3 gives the full variable domain: ETGVTQSPTHLIKTRGQQVTLRCSSQSGHNTVSWYQQALGQGPQFIFQYYREEENGRGNFPPRFSGLQFPNYSSELNVNALELDDSALYLCASSLRQGPEAFFGQGTRLTVV.

J is TRBJ1-5 and V is TRBV4-1, with a weak D call TRBD1 (5 bases). CDR3 size: 15 residues. V was shortened by 4 bases and J by 0 bases, with 10 bases between the two germline ends. Per the germline V gene, CDR1 is MGHRA and CDR2 is YSYEKL. CDR3 bases: TGCGCCAGCAGCCCGGGACTTTATAGCAATCAGCCCCAGCATTTT. Amino acids: CASSPGLYSNQPQHF.

This clone was seen once. This sequence joins TRBV4-2 and TRBJ2-6, with 11 bases aligning to TRBD2. The CDR3 loop spans 19 amino acids. The V and J ends lost 4 bases and 4 bases, in that order; junction bases with no gene match: 12. CDR1 and CDR2 from the germline V gene are LGHNA and YNFKEQ. CDR3 sequence: CASSPRLTSGAGGANVLTF. As DNA, the CDR3 is TGTGCCAGCAGCCCTCGACTGACTAGCGGGGCAGGGGGGGCCAACGTCCTGACTTTC.

This clone has more than one count but fewer than ten. CDR3 nucleotides: TGCGCCAGCACCGCGACTAGCGGGAGGAGGGTCCACGAGCAGTACTTC. Residues: CASTATSGRRVHEQYF. This sequence joins TRBV10-2 and TRBJ2-7; 13 nucleotides align to TRBD2. The ends lost 7 bases at V and 5 bases at J; junction bases unmatched: 11. This CDR3 comprises 16 residues. Germline V gene lookup returns CDR1 WSHSY and CDR2 SAAADI.

The CDR3 protein is CASSYSRDSPLHF. Here the CDR3 DNA reads TGTGCCAGCAGTTACTCCAGGGATTCACCCCTCCACTTT. V is TRBV6-5 and J is TRBJ1-6; D is perhaps TRBD1 (5 bases). CDR3 length: 13 residues. The V gene's germline CDR1 is MNHEY and CDR2 SVGAGI. V was cut by 0 bases and J by 8 bases, with 5 bases left in between.

The chain joins TRBV6-5 to TRBJ2-1, with 11 nucleotides matching TRBD2. Looked up from germline, CDR1 is MNHEY and CDR2 is SVGAGI. The V gene end was trimmed by 7 bases and the J gene end by 5 bases; junction bases not matched to a gene: 7. This CDR3 has 15 residues. The CDR3 region has the DNA TGTGCCAGCACTCGACTAGCGGGATCCCACAATGAGCAGTTCTTC. Translation: CASTRLAGSHNEQFF.

The chain uses TRBV27 and TRBJ2-7, with D possibly TRBD1 on 6 matching bases. V dropped 0 bases and J dropped 6 bases, with 9 bases sitting between them. Germline V gene lookup returns CDR1 MNHEY and CDR2 SMNVEV (reference sequence). This CDR3 is 13 amino acids long. The CDR3: CASSLSAGAEQYF. Written as DNA, the CDR3 is TGTGCCAGCAGTTTATCCGCAGGGGCCGAGCAGTACTTC.

The chain recombines TRBV10-3 with TRBJ1-2; 7 bases align to TRBD1. This CDR3 spans 15 amino acids. Trimming at V came to 5 bases and at J to 4 bases, leaving 10 bases not matched to a gene. Germline-derived CDR1 and CDR2 are ENHRY and SYGVKD. This CDR3 is CAISPGTANSYGYTF. DNA for the CDR3: TGTGCCATCAGTCCGGGGACAGCCAATTCCTATGGCTACACCTTC.

The rearrangement links TRBV2 to TRBJ2-7; 7 bases fit TRBD1. Germline V gene data show CDR1 as SNHLY and CDR2 as FYNNEI. Unmatched junction bases numbered 11, after V lost 7 bases and J lost 5 bases. The CDR3 contains 14 residues. This CDR3 is CASKKEGGFHEQYF. The CDR3 DNA sequence: TGTGCCAGCAAAAAGGAAGGGGGCTTCCACGAGCAGTACTTC.

The chain carries TRBV27 and TRBJ2-5; tentatively, D is TRBD1 (5 bases). The J call may not be correct, given that the DNA end is closer to TRBJ2-7. Germline values: CDR1 MNHEY, CDR2 SMNVEV (reference sequence). This CDR3 comprises 13 residues. Written as DNA, the CDR3 is TGTGCCAGCAGAAACGCAGGGTCTTACGAGCAGTACTTC. Its protein product is CASRNAGSYEQYF.

This clone was detected a few times. The rearrangement links TRBV29-1 to TRBJ2-7, with 14 bases matching TRBD2. This CDR3 is built from 14 residues. The germline CDR1 and CDR2 sequences are SQVTM and ANQGSEA. J lost 4 bases, V lost 8 bases, and 7 bases had no gene match. CDR3: CSFAGTSGRYEQYF. In DNA form, the CDR3 reads TGCAGCTTTGCAGGGACTAGCGGGAGATACGAGCAGTACTTC.

This chain connects TRBV6-5 to TRBJ2-5; D unclear. The CDR3 has 15 residues. The germline CDR1 and CDR2 sequences are MNHEY and SVGAGI. The ends were cut back, 5 bases at V and 0 bases at J, with 13 bases in the middle. The CDR3 sequence is CASSPFRPDQETQYF. CDR3 coding DNA: TGTGCCAGCAGTCCCTTCCGTCCAGACCAAGAGACCCAGTACTTC.